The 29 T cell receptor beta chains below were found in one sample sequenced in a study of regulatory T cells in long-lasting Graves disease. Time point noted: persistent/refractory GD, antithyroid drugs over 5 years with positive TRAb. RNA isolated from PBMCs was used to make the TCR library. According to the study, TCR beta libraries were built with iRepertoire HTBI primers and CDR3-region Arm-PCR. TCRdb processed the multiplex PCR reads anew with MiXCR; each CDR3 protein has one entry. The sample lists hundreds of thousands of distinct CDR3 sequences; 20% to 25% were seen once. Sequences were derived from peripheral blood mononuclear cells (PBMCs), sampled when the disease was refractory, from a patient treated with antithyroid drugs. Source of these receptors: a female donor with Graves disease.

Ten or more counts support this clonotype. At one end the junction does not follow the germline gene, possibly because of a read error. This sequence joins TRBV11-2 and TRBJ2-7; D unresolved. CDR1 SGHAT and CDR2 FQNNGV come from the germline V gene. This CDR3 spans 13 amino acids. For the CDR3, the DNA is TGTGCCAGCAGTTTAGGAGCCTCCTACGAGCAGTACTTC. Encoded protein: CASSLGASYEQYF.

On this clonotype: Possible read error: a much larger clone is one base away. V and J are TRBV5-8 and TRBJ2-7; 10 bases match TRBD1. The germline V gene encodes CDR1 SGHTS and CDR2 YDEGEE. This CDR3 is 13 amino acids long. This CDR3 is CAGRSTGGYKQYF. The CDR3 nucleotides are TGTGCCGGTCGCTCGACAGGGGGCTACAAGCAGTACTTC.

As DNA, the CDR3 is TGTGCCAGCTCACCTCCCCCCGTAGGGAGGACTGAAGCTTTCTTT. Protein: CASSPPPVGRTEAFF. This sequence joins TRBV18 and TRBJ1-1; no firm D call. The germline V gene has CDR1 KGHSH and CDR2 LQKENI. The V gene lost 3 bases and the J gene lost 5 bases, with 16 bases spanning the gap. CDR3 size: 15 residues.

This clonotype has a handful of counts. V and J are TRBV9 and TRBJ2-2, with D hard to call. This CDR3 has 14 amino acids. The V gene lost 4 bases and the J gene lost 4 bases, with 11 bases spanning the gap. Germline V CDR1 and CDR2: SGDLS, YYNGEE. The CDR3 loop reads CASSPRGVTGELFF. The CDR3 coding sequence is TGTGCCAGCAGCCCCCGAGGCGTCACCGGGGAGCTGTTTTTT.

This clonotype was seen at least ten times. CDR3 sequence (DNA): TGTGCCAGCAGCCCACGCCGGAGACCCATCGAGCAGTACTTC. This translates into CASSPRRRPIEQYF. The J gene is TRBJ2-7, the V gene TRBV7-9; unclear D gene. Trimming removed 5 bases from V and 6 bases from J, with 17 bases in between. The CDR3 runs 14 residues. Germline V gene lookup returns CDR1 SEHNR and CDR2 FQNEAQ (reference sequence).

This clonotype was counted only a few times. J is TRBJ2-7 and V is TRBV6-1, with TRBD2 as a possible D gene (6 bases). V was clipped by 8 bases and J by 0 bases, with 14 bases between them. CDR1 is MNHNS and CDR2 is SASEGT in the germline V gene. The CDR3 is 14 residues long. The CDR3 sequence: CASRRGTSSYEQYF. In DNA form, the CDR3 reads TGTGCCAGCCGACGGGGGACCAGCTCCTACGAGCAGTACTTC.

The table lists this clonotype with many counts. DNA for the CDR3: TGTGCCTTCTCAGTGAACACTGAAGCTTTCTTT. Residues: CAFSVNTEAFF. V and J are TRBV30 and TRBJ1-1; D gene ambiguous. This CDR3 spans 11 amino acids. Germline V gives CDR1 GTSNPN, CDR2 SVGIG (reference sequence). Deletions cut 7 bases from V and 0 bases from J, with 6 bases between.

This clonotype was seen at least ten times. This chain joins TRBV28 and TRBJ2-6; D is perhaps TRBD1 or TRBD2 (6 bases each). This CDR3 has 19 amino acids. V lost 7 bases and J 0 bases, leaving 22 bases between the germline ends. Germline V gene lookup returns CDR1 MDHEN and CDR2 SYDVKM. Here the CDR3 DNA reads TGTGCCAGCACCCCCGGGTTCGGGGGCTGGAGCTCTGGGGCCAACGTCCTGACTTTC. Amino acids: CASTPGFGGWSSGANVLTF.

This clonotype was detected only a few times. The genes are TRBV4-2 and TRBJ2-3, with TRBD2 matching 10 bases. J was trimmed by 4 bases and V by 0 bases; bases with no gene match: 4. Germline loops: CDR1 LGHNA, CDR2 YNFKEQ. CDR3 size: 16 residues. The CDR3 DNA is TGTGCCAGCAGCCAAGATCGGCTAGCGGGAGCAGATACGCAGTATTTT. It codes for CASSQDRLAGADTQYF.

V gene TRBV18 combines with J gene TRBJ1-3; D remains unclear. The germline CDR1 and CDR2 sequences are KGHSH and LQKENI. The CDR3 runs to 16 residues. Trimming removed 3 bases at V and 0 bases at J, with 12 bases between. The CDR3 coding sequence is TGTGCCAGCTCACCGACGGACGGTCGCTCTGGAAACACCATATATTTT. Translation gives CASSPTDGRSGNTIYF.

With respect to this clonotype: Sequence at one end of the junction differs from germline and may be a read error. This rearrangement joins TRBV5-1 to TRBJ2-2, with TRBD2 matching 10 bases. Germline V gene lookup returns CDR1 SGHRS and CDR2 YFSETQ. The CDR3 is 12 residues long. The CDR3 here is CASSSSGSRLVF. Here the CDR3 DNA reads TGCGCCAGCAGCTCTAGCGGGAGCCGGCTGGTTTTT.

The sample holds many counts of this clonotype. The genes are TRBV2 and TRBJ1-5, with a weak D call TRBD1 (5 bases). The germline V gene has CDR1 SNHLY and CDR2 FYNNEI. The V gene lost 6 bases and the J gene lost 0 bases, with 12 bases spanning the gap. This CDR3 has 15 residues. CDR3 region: CASRKDRLSNQPQHF. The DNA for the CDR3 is TGTGCCAGCAGAAAAGACAGACTTAGCAATCAGCCCCAGCATTTT.

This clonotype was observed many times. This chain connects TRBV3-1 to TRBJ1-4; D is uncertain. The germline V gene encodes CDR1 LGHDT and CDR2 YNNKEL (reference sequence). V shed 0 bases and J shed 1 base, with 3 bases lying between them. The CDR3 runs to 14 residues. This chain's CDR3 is CASSQEVTNEKLFF. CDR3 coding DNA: TGTGCCAGCAGCCAAGAGGTAACTAATGAAAAACTGTTTTTT.

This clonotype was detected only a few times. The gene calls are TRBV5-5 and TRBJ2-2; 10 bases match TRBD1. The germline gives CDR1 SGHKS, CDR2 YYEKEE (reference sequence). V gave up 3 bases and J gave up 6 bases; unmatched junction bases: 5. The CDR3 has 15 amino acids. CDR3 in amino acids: CASSSPGTGAGELFF. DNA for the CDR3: TGTGCCAGCAGCTCGCCCGGGACAGGGGCCGGGGAGCTGTTTTTT.

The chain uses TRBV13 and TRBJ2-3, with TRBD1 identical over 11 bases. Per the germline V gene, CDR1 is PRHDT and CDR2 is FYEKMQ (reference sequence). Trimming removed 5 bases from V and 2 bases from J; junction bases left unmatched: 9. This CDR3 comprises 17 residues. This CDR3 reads CASSPSDRGLITDTQYF. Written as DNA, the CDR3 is TGTGCCAGCAGCCCATCGGACAGGGGGCTGATCACAGATACGCAGTATTTT.

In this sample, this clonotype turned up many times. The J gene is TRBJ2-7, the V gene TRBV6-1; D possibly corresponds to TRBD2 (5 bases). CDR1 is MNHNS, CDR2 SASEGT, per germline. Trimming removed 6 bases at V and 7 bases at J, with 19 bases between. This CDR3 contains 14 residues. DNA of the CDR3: TGTGCCAGCAGGAAGGAAGGACTCCCCAGGGAGCAGTACTTC. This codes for CASRKEGLPREQYF.

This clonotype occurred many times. CDR3 coding DNA: TGTGCCAGCAGTCGAAGGAAAGGGCAGGATGAAAAACTGTTTTTT. Translating it yields CASSRRKGQDEKLFF. The chain combines TRBV6-1 with TRBJ1-4; D is uncertain. Per the germline V gene, CDR1 is MNHNS and CDR2 is SASEGT. Trimming stripped 5 bases from V and 6 bases from J, with 16 bases between. This CDR3 spans 15 amino acids.

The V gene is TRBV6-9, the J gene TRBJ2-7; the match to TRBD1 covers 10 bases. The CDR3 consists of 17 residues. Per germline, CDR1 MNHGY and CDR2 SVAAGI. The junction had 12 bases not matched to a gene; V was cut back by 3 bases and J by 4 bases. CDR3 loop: CASSYPIIRTGGYEQYF. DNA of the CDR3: TGTGCCAGCAGTTACCCGATAATTAGGACAGGGGGTTACGAGCAGTACTTC.

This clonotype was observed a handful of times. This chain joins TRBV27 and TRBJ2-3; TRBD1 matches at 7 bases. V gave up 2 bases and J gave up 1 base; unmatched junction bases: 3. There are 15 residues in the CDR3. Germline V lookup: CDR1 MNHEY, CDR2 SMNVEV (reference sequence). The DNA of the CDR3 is TGTGCCAGCAGTTTACAGGGGGATGGCACAGATACGCAGTATTTT. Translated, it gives CASSLQGDGTDTQYF.

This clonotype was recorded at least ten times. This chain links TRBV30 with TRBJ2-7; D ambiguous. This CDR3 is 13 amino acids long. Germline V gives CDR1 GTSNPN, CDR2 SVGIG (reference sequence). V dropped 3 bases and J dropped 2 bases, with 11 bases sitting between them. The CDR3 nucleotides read TGTGCCTGGAGGTTGAAGGGTACCTACGAGCAGTACTTC. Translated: CAWRLKGTYEQYF.

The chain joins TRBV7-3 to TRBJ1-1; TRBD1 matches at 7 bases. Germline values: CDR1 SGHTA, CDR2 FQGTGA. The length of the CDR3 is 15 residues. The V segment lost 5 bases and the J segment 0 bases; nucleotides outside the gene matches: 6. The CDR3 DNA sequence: TGTGCCAGCAGCCCAGGGGGATACATGAACACTGAAGCTTTCTTT. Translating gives CASSPGGYMNTEAFF.

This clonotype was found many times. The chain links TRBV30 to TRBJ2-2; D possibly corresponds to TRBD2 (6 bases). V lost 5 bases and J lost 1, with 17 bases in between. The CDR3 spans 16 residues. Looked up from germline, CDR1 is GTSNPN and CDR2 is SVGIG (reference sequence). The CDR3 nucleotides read TGTGCCTGGGGGACTGAAATAGTAGGGAACACCGGGGAGCTGTTTTTT. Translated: CAWGTEIVGNTGELFF.

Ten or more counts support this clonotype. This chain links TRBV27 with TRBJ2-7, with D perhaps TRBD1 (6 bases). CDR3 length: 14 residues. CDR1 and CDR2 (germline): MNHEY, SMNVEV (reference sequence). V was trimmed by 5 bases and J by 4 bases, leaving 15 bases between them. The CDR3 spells CASSVFQGSYEQYF. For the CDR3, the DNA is TGTGCCAGCAGTGTGTTTCAGGGGAGTTACGAGCAGTACTTC.

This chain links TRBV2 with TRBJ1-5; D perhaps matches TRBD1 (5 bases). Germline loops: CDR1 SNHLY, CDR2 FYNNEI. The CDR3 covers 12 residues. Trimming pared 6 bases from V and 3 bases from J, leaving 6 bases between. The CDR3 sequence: CASRGDNQPQHF. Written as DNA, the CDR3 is TGTGCCAGCAGGGGGGACAATCAGCCCCAGCATTTT. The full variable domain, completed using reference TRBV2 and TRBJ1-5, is EPEVTQTPSHQVTQMGQEVILRCVPISNHLYFYWYRQILGQKVEFLVSFYNNEISEKSEIFDDQFSVERPDGSNFTLKIRSTKLEDSAMYFCASRGDNQPQHFGDGTRLSIL.

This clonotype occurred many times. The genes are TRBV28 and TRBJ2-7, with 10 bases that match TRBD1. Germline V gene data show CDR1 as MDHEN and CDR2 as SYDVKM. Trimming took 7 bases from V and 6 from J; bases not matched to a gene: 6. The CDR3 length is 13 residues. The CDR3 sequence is CASTDRGLGEQYF. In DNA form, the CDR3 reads TGTGCCAGCACCGACAGGGGGCTAGGCGAGCAGTACTTC.

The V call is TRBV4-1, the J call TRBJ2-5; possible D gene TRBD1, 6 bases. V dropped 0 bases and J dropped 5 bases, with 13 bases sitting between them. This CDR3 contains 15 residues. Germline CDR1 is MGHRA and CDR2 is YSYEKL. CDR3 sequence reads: CASSQDPGQQETQYF. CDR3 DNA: TGCGCCAGCAGCCAAGATCCCGGACAGCAGGAGACCCAGTACTTC.

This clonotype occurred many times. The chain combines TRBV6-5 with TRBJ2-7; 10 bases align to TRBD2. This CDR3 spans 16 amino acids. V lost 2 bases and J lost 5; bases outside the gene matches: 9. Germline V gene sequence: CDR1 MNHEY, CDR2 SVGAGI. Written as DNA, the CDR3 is TGTGCCAGCAGTTACCGCGCTAGCGGGAGAAGCGACGAGCAGTACTTC. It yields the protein CASSYRASGRSDEQYF.

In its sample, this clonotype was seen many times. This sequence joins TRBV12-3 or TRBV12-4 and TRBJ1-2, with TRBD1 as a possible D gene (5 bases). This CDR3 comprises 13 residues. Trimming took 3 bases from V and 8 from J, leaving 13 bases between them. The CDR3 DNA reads TGTGCCAGCAGTTTGAGGGCAGGGTTAGGCTACACCTTC. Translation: CASSLRAGLGYTF.

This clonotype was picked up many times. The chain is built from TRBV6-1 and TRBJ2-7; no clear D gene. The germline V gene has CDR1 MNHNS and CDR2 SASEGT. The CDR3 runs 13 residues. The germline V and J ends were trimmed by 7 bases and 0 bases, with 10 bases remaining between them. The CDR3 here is CASIAPSSYEQYF. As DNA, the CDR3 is TGTGCCAGCATTGCCCCGAGCTCCTACGAGCAGTACTTC.